These 3 T cell receptor beta chains share one sample of origin, sequenced in a study of blood T cell repertoires in COVID-19. Some clones are missing from TCRdb's copy, which holds only in-frame ones; the method was immunoSEQ multiplex PCR. The sample has tens of thousands of clones, 65% to 80% seen once. Input material: peripheral blood. Receptor source: a woman of 80 years or more with active or convalescent COVID-19.

The rearrangement joins TRBV23-1 to TRBJ2-7; D remains ambiguous. TRBV23-1 is an ORF, with its function uncertain. V lost 0 bases and J 6 bases, leaving 3 bases between the germline ends. CDR3 size: 11 residues. Written as DNA, the CDR3 is TGCGCCAGCAGTCAATCCGGCGAGCAGTACTTC. Its protein product is CASSQSGEQYF.

This chain connects TRBV5-6 to TRBJ1-5; 8 nucleotides agree with TRBD1. Germline CDR1 is SGHDT and CDR2 is YYEEEE. The junction had 2 bases not matched to a gene; V was cut back by 0 bases and J by 3 bases. The CDR3 covers 15 residues. CDR3 protein: CASSLDRGVNQPQHF. CDR3 bases: TGTGCCAGCAGCTTGGACAGGGGGGTCAATCAGCCCCAGCATTTT.

This clone was counted only a few times. The CDR3, as DNA: TGTGCCAGCAGCAGGACAGGGGATGGCTACACCTTC. Translated, it gives CASSRTGDGYTF. The chain carries TRBV6-5 and TRBJ1-2, with TRBD1 matching 9 bases. From germline, CDR1 is MNHEY and CDR2 SVGAGI. The CDR3 sequence is 12 residues long. Losses at the gene ends were 6 bases for V and 6 bases for J; bases not matched to a gene: 2.